This T cell receptor beta chain derives from a study of blood T cell repertoires in COVID-19 (dated by TCRdb to between 2020 and 2021). About the study as a whole: Collaborator samples came from the United States, Italy and Spain and covered acute and convalescent phases of COVID-19. The material from the prospective study consisted of cDNA or gDNA derived from T cells, B-cell-depleted T cells, or PBMCs. The dataset comprised deeply sampled blood TCRbeta repertoires from subjects exposed to, actively infected with, or recovered from COVID-19. The repertoires were released in a freely available public database meant as a resource for research on the immune response to SARS-CoV-2. The samples were drawn from two sources: the first 160 participants of the ongoing ImmuneRACE study, and 1,254 subjects contributed by 6 global collaborators. A de-identified subject ID, COVID-19 status, age in years and sex were almost always included in the sample metadata. Where HLA class I and class II types were available, the types were taken from metadata supplied by the sample provider, not from assay-based typing. Broad study findings and their caveats: The quantity of clinical and demographic metadata differed by source and by participant and was supplied without curation.

Its CDR3 holds 12 amino acids, cysteine through phenylalanine. Only the CDR3 portion is preserved as DNA: 36 bases, with reading frame beginning at the first base. V is clipped by 3 bases and J by 0 bases, and the sequence between their germline boundaries is 5 bases long. Taken from the germline V gene (reference sequence), the CDR1 and CDR2 loops are DFQATT and SNEGSKA. The collaborating institutions used their own protocols to collect whole blood in K2EDTA tubes. Collaborator samples were shipped for TCRbeta analysis as frozen whole blood, isolated PBMCs, or DNA extracted from either sample type. Of note for this clone: Its specific antigen is unknown. The record has no base qualities; no much larger clone is one base away.

The immunoSEQ Assay, a bias-controlled multiplex PCR, was used to amplify TCRbeta CDR3 regions from genomic DNA. In the authors' own workflow: Within the assay, amplification of reference gene primers was used to estimate how many nucleated cells each sample contained. Sequence reads were collapsed and filtered to measure the absolute abundance of every unique TCRbeta CDR3 rearrangement. For each sample, productive Simpson clonality was calculated as the square root of Simpson's diversity index over productive rearrangements. TCRdb retrieved this table from immuneACCESS and kept in-frame rearrangements only. Not all clones are present; in checked studies, unresolved V genes account for under half, and no reason is known for the remainder. The DNA gave D and trimming, while V, J and clone size come from that table. The sample data list more than 40,000 clones, and about 81% of these were observed just once. The ten largest make up 13% to 15% of the sample.

This sequence uses TRBV20-1 and TRBJ2-5, with the D gene call left open. Specimen: peripheral blood. The clonotype originates from a human donor with acute or convalescent COVID-19. The donor label of this sample is uncertain. The sequenced DNA: TGCAGTGCTAGTTTAAACCAAGAGACCCAGTACTTC. The encoded protein is CSASLNQETQYF.